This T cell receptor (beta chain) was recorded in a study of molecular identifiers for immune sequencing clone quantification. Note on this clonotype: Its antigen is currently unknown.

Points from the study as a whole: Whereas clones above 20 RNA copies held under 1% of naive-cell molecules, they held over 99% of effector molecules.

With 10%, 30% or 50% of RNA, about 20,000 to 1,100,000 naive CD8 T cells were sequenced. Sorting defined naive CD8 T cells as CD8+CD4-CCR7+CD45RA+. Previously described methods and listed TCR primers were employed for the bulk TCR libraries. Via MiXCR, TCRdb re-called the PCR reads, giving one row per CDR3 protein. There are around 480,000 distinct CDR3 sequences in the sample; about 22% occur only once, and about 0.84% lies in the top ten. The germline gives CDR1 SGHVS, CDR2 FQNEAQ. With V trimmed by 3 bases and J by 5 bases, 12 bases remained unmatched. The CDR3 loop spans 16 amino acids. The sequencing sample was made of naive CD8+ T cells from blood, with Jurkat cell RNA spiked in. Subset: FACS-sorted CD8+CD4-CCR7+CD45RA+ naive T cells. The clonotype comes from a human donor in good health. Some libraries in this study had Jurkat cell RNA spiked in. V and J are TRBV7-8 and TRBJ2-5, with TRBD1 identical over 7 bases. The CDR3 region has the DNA TGTGCCAGCAGCTTCCATGGAGAGGGGGCTGAGGAGACCCAGTACTTC. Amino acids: CASSFHGEGAEETQYF.